Listed here is a single T cell receptor beta chain. This sample was taken from a study of blood T cell repertoires in COVID-19. Study information: Italy, Spain and the United States were the sources of the convalescent and acute COVID-19 samples. T cells, B-cell-depleted T cells, or PBMCs provided the cDNA or gDNA that served as material.

Some clones are missing from TCRdb's copy, which holds only in-frame ones; the method was immunoSEQ multiplex PCR. The sample records 150,000 to 250,000 clones, roughly 82% being singletons. The V gene lost 4 bases and the J gene lost 2 bases, with 12 bases spanning the gap. From germline, CDR1 is SQVTM and CDR2 ANQGSEA. There are 14 residues in the CDR3. The TCR comes from a man between 35 and 55 years old who had recovered from COVID-19. The rearrangement links TRBV29-1 to TRBJ2-1, with D possibly TRBD2 on 6 matching bases. Sample: PBMCs or T cells enriched from blood (not recorded which). The chain's CDR3 is CSVASDLTYNEQFF. The CDR3, as DNA: TGCAGCGTTGCTAGCGACCTGACCTACAATGAGCAGTTCTTC.